These T cell receptor beta chains were read from a single sample in a study of identical twins. A single record per CDR3 protein comes from TCRdb applying MiXCR to the 5' RACE reads. The table shows over 550,000 distinct CDR3 sequences, with about 7% occurring only once. Separately, the same data were catalogued under a study of yellow fever vaccine responses in identical twins.

Sequenced sample: PBMCs. All receptors derive from a woman in her late teens or twenties in good health. Each CDR3 is given with its conserved first and last residue. The order of the fields is J gene, clone size, D gene, V gene, CDR3 DNA, CDR3 protein. The D gene is left open where the match is weak. The size field is filled for only some rows; it gives once, few, many or a size class.

>TRBJ2-2|many|NA|TRBV14
TGTGCCAGCAGCCAACATCCTTTGACAGGACTAAACACCGGGGAGCTGTTTTTT
CASSQHPLTGLNTGELFF
>TRBJ2-1|NA|NA|TRBV4-1
TGCGCCAGCAGCCAAGATCGTGGGTCCCGAGAGCAGTTCTTC
CASSQDRGSREQFF
>TRBJ2-5|many|TRBD2|TRBV29-1
TGCAGCGTTCCCCTCGTTAGCGGGCTACAAGAGACCCAGTACTTC
CSVPLVSGLQETQYF
>TRBJ2-3|few|TRBD2|TRBV12-3/TRBV12-4
TGTGCCAGCAGTCTGGACGCGGGACTACCCACAGATACGCAGTATTTT
CASSLDAGLPTDTQYF
>TRBJ2-5|few|NA|TRBV14
TGTGCCAGCAGCCAAGGGGGGTTTGAGACCCAGTACTTC
CASSQGGFETQYF
>TRBJ1-3|many|NA|TRBV5-1
TGCGCCAGCAGCTTGGACGGTGGAGGAAACACCATATATTTT
CASSLDGGGNTIYF
>TRBJ2-7|many|NA|TRBV5-1
TGCGCCAGCAGCTTGTACCAGGGATTCAACGAGCAGTACTTC
CASSLYQGFNEQYF
>TRBJ2-1|NA|NA|TRBV21-1
TGTGCCAGCAAGCCCGGGGCACTCCACCCTTGGGGTGATGAGCAGTTCTTC
CASKPGALHPWGDEQFF
>TRBJ2-1|many|NA|TRBV10-3
TGTGCCATCAGTGCCCAGGGGCCCCCCTACAATGAGCAGTTCTTC
CAISAQGPPYNEQFF
>TRBJ2-1|NA|TRBD2|TRBV15
TGTGCCACCAGCAGAGATCTCTCGGCAGGGAGGGGTGAGCAGTTCTTC
CATSRDLSAGRGEQFF
>TRBJ1-2|few|NA|TRBV11-2
TGTGCCAGCAGCTCTACAGATAGCTATGGCTACACCTTC
CASSSTDSYGYTF
>TRBJ1-5|many|TRBD1|TRBV20-1
TGCAGTGCGCGGGACAGTCGCAATCAGCCCCAGCATTTT
CSARDSRNQPQHF
>TRBJ2-2|NA|TRBD2|TRBV7-9
TGTGCCAGCAGTGGTCGGACTAGCGAACACACCGGGGAGCTGTTTTTT
CASSGRTSEHTGELFF
>TRBJ2-7|NA|NA|TRBV7-8
TGTGCCAGCAGCTTATTGGGTCGGGTCAGCTCCTACGAGCAGTACTTC
CASSLLGRVSSYEQYF
>TRBJ2-1|many|NA|TRBV6-4
TGTGCCAGCAGTCACGGAGGGGGTAGCGTGTACAATGAGCAGTTCTTC
CASSHGGGSVYNEQFF
>TRBJ2-1|few|TRBD1|TRBV6-1
TGTGCCAGCAGTGTACAGGGGAACTACAATGAGCAGTTCTTC
CASSVQGNYNEQFF
>TRBJ2-1|few|NA|TRBV20-1
TGCAGTGCTAGAAGACAGATCTCCTACAATGAGCAGTTCTTC
CSARRQISYNEQFF
>TRBJ2-1|few|TRBD2|TRBV10-3
TGTGCCATCAGAAGCGAGCGGGGGATCTACAATGAGCAGTTCTTC
CAIRSERGIYNEQFF
>TRBJ2-5|NA|TRBD2|TRBV4-1
TGCGCCAGCAGCCAAGGTTGGACTAGCGGACAAGAGACCCAGTACTTC
CASSQGWTSGQETQYF
>TRBJ1-6|many|NA|TRBV14
TGTGCCAGCAGTCAAGCCCCGGGCAATTCACCCCTCCACTTT
CASSQAPGNSPLHF
>TRBJ2-3|few|TRBD2|TRBV7-2
TGTGCCAGCAGCTTTAGCGGGGCCACCACAGATACGCAGTATTTT
CASSFSGATTDTQYF
>TRBJ2-1|many|TRBD2|TRBV24-1
TGTGCCACCAGTGGGGCTAGCGGGTACAATGAGCAGTTCTTC
CATSGASGYNEQFF
>TRBJ1-2|many|NA|TRBV5-1
TGCGCCAGCAGCCCCGACGGGACTAACTATGGCTACACCTTC
CASSPDGTNYGYTF
>TRBJ2-3|NA|NA|TRBV5-7
TGTGCCAGCAGCTTGGAGGGCCCTAGCGTAGGCACAGATACGCAGTATTTT
CASSLEGPSVGTDTQYF
>TRBJ2-3|few|TRBD2|TRBV20-1
TGCAGTGCTAGAGACCTGGGACTAGCGGAGCGCACAGATACGCAGTATTTT
CSARDLGLAERTDTQYF
>TRBJ2-2|NA|NA|TRBV5-1
TGCGCCAGCAGCTTTATCGCAGGGAGAGAGACCGGGGAGCTGTTTTTT
CASSFIAGRETGELFF
>TRBJ2-1|few|NA|TRBV24-1
TGTGCCACCAGTGATTTATTCGGAGAAACCTACAATGAGCAGTTCTTC
CATSDLFGETYNEQFF
>TRBJ1-6|NA|NA|TRBV28
TGTGCCAGCAGTTTAAGACCCAAAGTGGGGGGAGCAGCAGCCTCACCCCTCCACTTT
CASSLRPKVGGAAASPLHF
>TRBJ1-5|few|NA|TRBV2
TGTGCCAGCAGTGAAGCGCCCGGGGGGGTCTGGATATCCTACGATGGCAATCAGCCCCAGCATTTT
CASSEAPGGVWISYDGNQPQHF
>TRBJ1-2|NA|NA|TRBV20-1
TGCAGTGCTAGTCTCCAAGGCGACGGGGGCTATGGCTACACCTTC
CSASLQGDGGYGYTF
>TRBJ1-5|NA|NA|TRBV12-3/TRBV12-4
TGTGCCAGCAGTTTCGGTGGTACAAAAGTCAGCAATCAGCCCCAGCATTTT
CASSFGGTKVSNQPQHF
>TRBJ2-3|many|NA|TRBV5-5
TGTGCCAGCAGAAGACAGGGGAGGGACACAGATACGCAGTATTTT
CASRRQGRDTDTQYF
>TRBJ2-2|few|NA|TRBV10-3
TGTGCCATCAGATGGACCACCGGGGAGCTGTTTTTT
CAIRWTTGELFF
>TRBJ1-2|many|TRBD1|TRBV20-1
TGCAGTGCTAGACCCTGGGACAGGGATTCCTCTGGCTACACCTTC
CSARPWDRDSSGYTF
>TRBJ2-1|NA|TRBD2|TRBV29-1
TGCAGCGTTGGAGGGACTAGCGGTCACAATGAGCAGTTCTTC
CSVGGTSGHNEQFF
>TRBJ2-1|many|NA|TRBV12-3/TRBV12-4
TGTGCCAGCAGTCAAGAGACGTCTTGGACCGACTTC
CASSQETSWTDF
>TRBJ1-1|many|TRBD1|TRBV25-1
TGTGCCAGCAAGGGGGCCACCACTGAAGCTTTCTTT
CASKGATTEAFF
>TRBJ2-1|few|NA|TRBV10-1
TGCGCCAGCAGTGATCGGACTGTCGGTCGCGAGCAGTTCTTC
CASSDRTVGREQFF